The 4 T cell receptor beta chains given below trace back to one sample, sequenced in a study of long-term antiretroviral therapy in people with HIV. The immunoSEQ assay was v3.0, run at survey level. Measured with immunoSEQ multiplex PCR; TCRdb has only the in-frame clones, and not every one. Among more than 35,000 clones listed, about 95% were seen once. Material: unsorted PBMCs, obtained 3.7 years after starting antiretroviral therapy. The source is a woman in her fifties or sixties with HIV.

The V call is TRBV5-1, the J call TRBJ1-1, with D perhaps TRBD1 (6 bases). The length of the CDR3 is 15 residues. V was pared by 0 bases and J by 2 bases, with 11 bases between. CDR1 and CDR2 (germline): SGHRS, YFSETQ. CDR3 loop: CASSLARGDNTEAFF. The DNA of the CDR3 is TGCGCCAGCAGCTTGGCCAGGGGCGATAACACTGAAGCTTTCTTT. The full variable domain, with the rest looked up from reference TRBV5-1 and TRBJ1-1, is KAGVTQTPRYLIKTRGQQVTLSCSPISGHRSVSWYQQTPGQGLQFLFEYFSETQRNKGNFPGRFSGRQFSNSRSEMNVSTLELGDSALYLCASSLARGDNTEAFFGQGTRLTVV.

The V gene is TRBV7-9, the J gene TRBJ2-7, with no clear D. This CDR3 contains 14 residues. Germline V gene lookup returns CDR1 SEHNR and CDR2 FQNEAQ (reference sequence). V was pared by 6 bases and J by 0 bases, with 12 bases between. The CDR3: CASSLTEFSYEQYF. CDR3 DNA sequence: TGTGCCAGCAGTTTAACGGAGTTCTCCTACGAGCAGTACTTC.

The rearrangement links TRBV5-8 to TRBJ1-5; unclear D gene. Germline V gene data show CDR1 as SGHTS and CDR2 as YDEGEE. The CDR3 extends over 14 amino acids. V lost 4 bases to trimming and J lost 4 bases, with 12 bases between them. The CDR3 sequence: CASSPRFRNQPQHF. CDR3 nucleotides: TGTGCCAGCAGCCCCCGATTTCGAAATCAGCCCCAGCATTTT.

CDR3: CASSPLWGGARKTQYF. The DNA for the CDR3 is TGTGCCAGCAGCCCTCTGTGGGGGGGGGCCCGAAAGACCCAGTACTTC. The chain uses TRBV7-2 and TRBJ2-5; possible D gene TRBD2, 7 bases. In germline, CDR1 is SGHTA, CDR2 FQGNSA. This CDR3 has 16 residues. V lost 5 bases, J lost 6 bases, and 22 bases lay in between.